The present entry profiles one T cell receptor beta chain with its context. The antigen is undetermined. This specimen comes from a study of T cells expressing NK-cell markers. Study outcomes and limitations: Nothing established the HCMV specificity of expanded NKG2C+ T cell clones. The study found dominant NKG2C+ clonotypes at about 1.0-7.5% of CD8+ T cells in six donors. For a handful of donors, these clonotypes were likewise the leading ones in the CD3+CD56-NKG2C+ fraction.

TCRdb reworked the 5' RACE reads into one entry per CDR3 protein, no DNA. The sample holds some 500,000 distinct CDR3 sequences. From germline, CDR1 is SEHNR and CDR2 FQNEAQ (reference sequence). The CDR3 is 15 amino acids. The chain is built from TRBV7-9 and TRBJ1-2; TCRdb returns TRBD1, unconfirmable since there is no DNA. The sample consisted of blood T cells: a sorted CD56 or NKG2C T cell subset, CD4+ or CD8+ T cells, or bulk PBMC T cells (not recorded which). This TCR was sampled from a woman aged 45-65 years in good health. The CDR3 reads CASSSRQGPLGGYTF.